Presented here are 2 T cell receptor beta chains from one specimen sequenced in a study of tumor and adjacent non-tumor tissue in lung cancer. Three rounds of nested PCR, following a modified ARM-PCR protocol, produced the TCRbeta library. TCRdb processed the multiplex PCR reads anew with MiXCR; each CDR3 protein has one entry. The sample lists 200,000 to 250,000 distinct CDR3 sequences, about two thirds seen once, with 20% to 25% in the top ten. This sample's RNA came from whole unsorted tissue. Sequenced sample: lung tumor tissue. These TCRs come from a man aged 55 to 70 with non-small cell lung cancer.

This clonotype appeared many times. The V and J genes are TRBV10-2 and TRBJ1-1; maybe TRBD1 (6 bases). Germline V gives CDR1 WSHSY, CDR2 SAAADI. Trimming left V 3 bases short and J 4 bases short, with 9 bases between. The CDR3 is 13 residues long. The CDR3 DNA reads as TGCGCCAGCAGTGAACAGGGACCCACTGAAGCTTTCTTT. Protein product: CASSEQGPTEAFF.

In regard to this clonotype: A much larger clone sits a single nucleotide away, making a read error possible. The conserved final phenylalanine or tryptophan is absent from the CDR3, which likely points to a read error. V and J are TRBV20-1 and TRBJ1-5; TRBD1 might be the D (5 bases). V was cut by 5 bases and J by 4 bases, with 9 bases left in between. Germline V gene sequence: CDR1 DFQATT, CDR2 SNEGSKA (reference sequence). This CDR3 contains 12 residues. The DNA of the CDR3 is TGCAGTGCTGTTTCAGGGAATCAGCCCCAGCATCTT. Protein sequence: CSAVSGNQPQHL.